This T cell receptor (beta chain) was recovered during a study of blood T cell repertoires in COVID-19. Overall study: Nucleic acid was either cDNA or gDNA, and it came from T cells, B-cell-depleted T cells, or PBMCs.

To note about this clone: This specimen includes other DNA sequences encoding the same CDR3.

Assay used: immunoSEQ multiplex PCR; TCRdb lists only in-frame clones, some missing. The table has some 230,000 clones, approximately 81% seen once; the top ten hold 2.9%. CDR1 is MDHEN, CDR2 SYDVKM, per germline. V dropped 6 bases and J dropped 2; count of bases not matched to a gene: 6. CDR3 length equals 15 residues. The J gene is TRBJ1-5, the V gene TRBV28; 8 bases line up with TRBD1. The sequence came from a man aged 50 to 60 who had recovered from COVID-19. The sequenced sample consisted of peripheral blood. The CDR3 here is CASSLAGGGNQPQHF. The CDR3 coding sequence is TGTGCCAGCAGCCTTGCAGGGGGCGGCAATCAGCCCCAGCATTTT.